The TCR beta chain described here comes from a study of cytomegalovirus exposure and HLA in healthy donors. The ends were cut back, 6 bases at V and 5 bases at J, with 11 bases in the middle. Germline values: CDR1 MNHEY, CDR2 SVGAGI. This CDR3 spans 13 amino acids. As to this clone: Its antigen is currently unknown.

Study observations and caveats: The study found most TCR sequences rare, yet found some public TCRs in many donors. Researchers catalogued over 150 TCR beta chains as cytomegalovirus-associated.

Generated by immunoSEQ multiplex PCR, the TCRdb table keeps only in-frame clones and is missing some. The data show some 200,000 clones, with roughly four fifths seen just once and under 3.5% held by the top ten. The donors belonged to the 120-subject validation cohort, separate from the approximately 700-subject first cohort. The sequencing input was PBMCs. The V gene is TRBV6-5, the J gene TRBJ1-5; no reliable D call. The receptor's source is a woman aged 18-30 years in good health and CMV-seropositive. The CDR3, as DNA: TGTGCCAGCAGAGAAAATACTTATCAGCCCCAGCATTTT. Encoded protein: CASRENTYQPQHF.